These T cell receptor beta chains were read from a single sample in a study of CD8+ T cells in alopecia areata. Libraries were prepared by immunoSEQ multiplex PCR; TCRdb keeps only in-frame clonotypes and omits some of them. This table holds roughly 100,000 clones, 60% to 65% found once. The sequenced sample was CD8+ T cells sorted from blood, obtained at week 4, from a patient treated with tofacitinib. The receptors were gathered from a human donor with alopecia areata. Both conserved end residues are part of each CDR3. The order of the fields is V gene, clone size, D gene, J gene, CDR3 DNA, CDR3 protein. A D gene is named only where the DNA matches it firmly. Part of the rows lack a size; the others show once, few, many or a class for expanded clones.

V gene: TRBV15
clone size: -
D gene: -
J gene: TRBJ2-3
CDR3 DNA: TGTGCCACCAGCTCATTCTGGGCGGACAGCGACACAGATACGCAGTATTTT
CDR3 protein: CATSSFWADSDTDTQYF

V gene: TRBV30
clone size: -
D gene: -
J gene: TRBJ2-2
CDR3 DNA: TGTGCCTGGAGCCTTCTACCCGGGGAGCTGTTTTTT
CDR3 protein: CAWSLLPGELFF

V gene: TRBV7-6
clone size: -
D gene: -
J gene: TRBJ2-7
CDR3 DNA: TGTGCCAGCAGCTTAGACTCCGGGACCGCTAGCGAGCAGTACTTC
CDR3 protein: CASSLDSGTASEQYF

V gene: TRBV29-1
clone size: -
D gene: -
J gene: TRBJ2-2
CDR3 DNA: TGCAGCGTTGAGCCCGGGACCGGGGAGCTGTTTTTT
CDR3 protein: CSVEPGTGELFF

V gene: TRBV7-9
clone size: -
D gene: TRBD1
J gene: TRBJ2-1
CDR3 DNA: TGTGCCAGCAGCCCTTCGACAGGGCGATACAATGAGCAGTTCTTC
CDR3 protein: CASSPSTGRYNEQFF

V gene: TRBV25-1
clone size: -
D gene: -
J gene: TRBJ2-7
CDR3 DNA: TGTGCCAGCAGTGAACGGGGACCAAACTACGAGCAGTACTTC
CDR3 protein: CASSERGPNYEQYF

V gene: TRBV4-1
clone size: few
D gene: -
J gene: TRBJ1-1
CDR3 DNA: TGCGCCAGCAGCCAAGCAAGCCTCAACACTGAAGCTTTCTTT
CDR3 protein: CASSQASLNTEAFF

V gene: TRBV6-4
clone size: few
D gene: -
J gene: TRBJ2-1
CDR3 DNA: TGTGCCAGCAGTCCGGGCTCCTACAATGAGCAGTTCTTC
CDR3 protein: CASSPGSYNEQFF

V gene: TRBV4-3
clone size: -
D gene: -
J gene: TRBJ2-7
CDR3 DNA: TGCGCCAGCAGCCAAGATCTTAGGGTAGGGGCCCACCACGAGCAGTACTTC
CDR3 protein: CASSQDLRVGAHHEQYF

V gene: TRBV5-6
clone size: -
D gene: -
J gene: TRBJ1-1
CDR3 DNA: TGTGCCAGCAGCGCCGCAGGGATGAACACTGAAGCTTTCTTT
CDR3 protein: CASSAAGMNTEAFF

V gene: TRBV7-9
clone size: -
D gene: -
J gene: TRBJ2-5
CDR3 DNA: TGTGCCAGCAGCTTAGCGCGTGAGACCCAGTACTTC
CDR3 protein: CASSLARETQYF

V gene: TRBV20-1
clone size: -
D gene: -
J gene: TRBJ2-3
CDR3 DNA: TGCAGTGCAGTAATCACAGATACGCAGTATTTT
CDR3 protein: CSAVITDTQYF

V gene: TRBV27
clone size: -
D gene: -
J gene: TRBJ2-4
CDR3 DNA: TGTGCCAGCAGTTTGTGGAGCGGCGTCAAAAACATTCAGTACTTC
CDR3 protein: CASSLWSGVKNIQYF

V gene: TRBV19
clone size: few
D gene: -
J gene: TRBJ1-5
CDR3 DNA: TGTGCCAGTAGTCAGGGGATGGATAGCAATCAGCCCCAGCATTTT
CDR3 protein: CASSQGMDSNQPQHF

V gene: TRBV6-6
clone size: -
D gene: -
J gene: TRBJ1-1
CDR3 DNA: TGTGCCAGCACCTTATCACGGAACACTGAAGCTTTCTTT
CDR3 protein: CASTLSRNTEAFF

V gene: TRBV7-9
clone size: -
D gene: -
J gene: TRBJ2-4
CDR3 DNA: TGTGCCAGCAGCTCACCACAGGGACCCAAAAACATTCAGTACTTC
CDR3 protein: CASSSPQGPKNIQYF

V gene: TRBV30
clone size: few
D gene: TRBD2
J gene: TRBJ2-1
CDR3 DNA: TGTGCCTGGCTCTCGGGACTAGCGGGCCACAATGAGCAGTTCTTC
CDR3 protein: CAWLSGLAGHNEQFF